Shown below are 15 T cell receptor beta chains from a single sample sequenced in a study of PD-L1 blockade in urothelial cancer. TCRdb's table, derived via immunoSEQ multiplex PCR, lists solely in-frame clones and lacks some. The data hold about 74,000 clones, with 75% to 90% observed a single time. This sample's time point: pretreatment peripheral blood. This sample comprised PBMCs, obtained around atezolizumab (anti-PD-L1) treatment. Receptor source: a man in his sixties or seventies with urothelial cancer.

The chain joins TRBV11-2 to TRBJ2-7; 7 bases agree with TRBD1. CDR3 length: 16 amino acids. CDR1 and CDR2 (germline): SGHAT, FQNNGV. Losses at the gene ends were 3 bases for V and 6 bases for J; bases not matched to a gene: 14. The CDR3 loop reads CASSFSSTGHGVEQYF. CDR3 DNA sequence: TGTGCCAGCAGCTTTTCGTCGACAGGGCATGGAGTCGAGCAGTACTTC.

The J gene is TRBJ2-7, the V gene TRBV27; maybe TRBD2 (5 bases). Germline V lookup: CDR1 MNHEY, CDR2 SMNVEV (reference sequence). V was trimmed by 0 bases and J by 5 bases, leaving 14 bases between them. The CDR3 length is 15 residues. The DNA of the CDR3 is TGTGCCAGCAGTTTATCTCGGGGATTCGGTAACGAGCAGTACTTC. Its protein product is CASSLSRGFGNEQYF.

CDR3 region: CASSPGTSGRESYEQYF. CDR3 DNA sequence: TGCGCCAGCAGCCCTGGGACTAGCGGGAGGGAATCCTACGAGCAGTACTTC. V and J are TRBV4-1 and TRBJ2-7; 16 bases map to TRBD2. The CDR3 totals 17 residues. Germline V CDR1 and CDR2: MGHRA, YSYEKL. With 4 bases clipped from V and 1 base from J, the junction kept 4 bases outside the gene matches.

This sequence joins TRBV5-1 and TRBJ2-7, with TRBD2 identical over 7 bases. Trimming cost V 7 bases and J 0 bases; bases outside gene matches: 7. Germline values: CDR1 SGHRS, CDR2 YFSETQ. The CDR3 sequence is 14 residues long. CDR3 region: CASARESISYEQYF. CDR3 nucleotide sequence: TGCGCCAGCGCGCGGGAGTCGATCTCCTACGAGCAGTACTTC.

This chain connects TRBV11-2 to TRBJ2-1; 12 bases align to TRBD2. Looked up from germline, CDR1 is SGHAT and CDR2 is FQNNGV. The CDR3 sequence is 18 residues long. Trimming removed 5 bases from V and 6 bases from J; junction bases left unmatched: 14. This chain's CDR3 is CASSRRDGLTSGSNEQFF. The CDR3 nucleotides are TGTGCCAGCAGCAGACGGGACGGATTGACTAGCGGGAGCAATGAGCAGTTCTTC. Full variable domain (outside the CDR3, taken from reference TRBV11-2 and TRBJ2-1): EAGVAQSPRYKIIEKRQSVAFWCNPISGHATLYWYQQILGQGPKLLIQFQNNGVVDDSQLPKDRFSAERLKGVDSTLKIQPAKLEDSAVYLCASSRRDGLTSGSNEQFFGPGTRLTVL.

The V call is TRBV10-1, the J call TRBJ2-2; D gene unclear. V dropped 3 bases and J dropped 1 base, with 12 bases sitting between them. This CDR3 spans 16 amino acids. Looked up from germline, CDR1 is WNHNN and CDR2 is SYGVQD (reference sequence). The DNA for the CDR3 is TGCGCCAGCAGTGACTTATCGACGGGGAACACCGGGGAGCTGTTTTTT. This codes for CASSDLSTGNTGELFF.

This chain uses TRBV7-3 with TRBJ2-2; 9 positions match TRBD1. Germline CDR1 reads SGHTA; CDR2 reads FQGTGA. Losses at the gene ends were 4 bases for V and 7 bases for J; bases not matched to a gene: 7. This CDR3 has 15 amino acids. The CDR3 DNA follows: TGTGCCAGCAGCTACACAGGGGGCGGTAGCGGGGAGCTGTTTTTT. The encoded protein is CASSYTGGGSGELFF.

V is TRBV6-6 and J is TRBJ2-7; TRBD1 aligns across 7 bases. J gave up 5 bases and V 6 bases, and 1 base lay outside the gene matches. Germline V gene lookup returns CDR1 MNHNY and CDR2 SVGAGI (reference sequence). CDR3 size: 11 residues. DNA of the CDR3: TGTGCCAGCAGGACAGGGCACGAGCAGTACTTC. As protein: CASRTGHEQYF.

The chain links TRBV13 to TRBJ2-1; perhaps TRBD1 as D (9 bases). The CDR3 consists of 16 residues. CDR1 and CDR2 from the germline V gene are PRHDT and FYEKMQ (reference sequence). Trimming shortened V by 1 base and J by 15 bases, and 25 bases separated the two germline ends. The CDR3 sequence is CASSLVTGGLAGGVFF. CDR3 in DNA: TGTGCCAGCAGCTTAGTAACAGGGGGCTTGGCGGGAGGTGTGTTCTTC.

The chain uses TRBV12-5 and TRBJ2-6, with 11 nucleotides matching TRBD1. The germline V gene has CDR1 LGHNT and CDR2 FRNRAP. This CDR3 is 18 amino acids long. V lost 5 bases to trimming and J lost 1 base; unmatched junction nucleotides: 7. The CDR3, as DNA: TGTGCTAGTGGTGCGGACAGGGGGCCTGGGTCTGGGGCCAACGTCCTGACTTTC. This sequence encodes CASGADRGPGSGANVLTF. Looking up the rest from reference TRBV12-5 and TRBJ2-6 gives the full variable domain: DARVTQTPRHKVTEMGQEVTMRCQPILGHNTVFWYRQTMMQGLELLAYFRNRAPLDDSGMPKDRFSAEMPDATLATLKIQPSEPRDSAVYFCASGADRGPGSGANVLTFGAGSRLTVL.

This chain links TRBV11-2 with TRBJ2-5; a weak D match, TRBD2 (5 bases). Trimming stripped 5 bases from V and 4 bases from J, with 23 bases between. There are 17 residues in the CDR3. Germline loops: CDR1 SGHAT, CDR2 FQNNGV. As DNA, the CDR3 is TGTGCCAGCAGCCGACGACTAACTCGTGGCATGGCAGAGACCCAGTACTTC. The encoded protein is CASSRRLTRGMAETQYF.

The chain joins TRBV27 to TRBJ1-2; 9 bases align to TRBD1. Germline V gene sequence: CDR1 MNHEY, CDR2 SMNVEV (reference sequence). This CDR3 is built from 19 residues. The trim removed 0 bases at V and 1 base at J, leaving 12 bases unmatched. The CDR3 reads CASSLSGWGQGVFNYGYTF. As DNA, the CDR3 is TGTGCCAGCAGTTTATCGGGGTGGGGACAGGGTGTCTTTAACTATGGCTACACCTTC.

This chain connects TRBV2 to TRBJ1-2; TRBD1 aligns across 9 bases. V dropped 2 bases and J dropped 8; count of bases not matched to a gene: 6. This CDR3 has 14 amino acids. Germline V gene sequence: CDR1 SNHLY, CDR2 FYNNEI. The CDR3 reads CASSEKQGAGGYTF. Here the CDR3 DNA reads TGTGCCAGCAGTGAAAAACAGGGGGCCGGAGGCTACACCTTC.

The chain joins TRBV5-4 to TRBJ2-5, with D possibly TRBD1 on 6 matching bases. The V end lost 1 base, the J end lost 2 bases, and 15 bases lay between the germline ends. The CDR3 covers 16 residues. Germline V gives CDR1 SGHNT, CDR2 YYREEE (reference sequence). The CDR3 DNA sequence: TGTGCCAGCAGCTTGCACGTTAGACAGGTTCAAGAGACCCAGTACTTC. Its translation: CASSLHVRQVQETQYF.

This chain joins TRBV4-1 and TRBJ1-3; D may be TRBD1 (6 bases). Germline-derived CDR1 and CDR2 are MGHRA and YSYEKL. V was pared by 1 base and J by 3 bases, with 25 bases between. This CDR3 is built from 20 residues. The CDR3 DNA is TGCGCCAGCAGCCAAGGGGACACGGGAAGGGGCCGCCGAGTTGGAAACACCATATATTTT. Amino acids: CASSQGDTGRGRRVGNTIYF.